The rows below give T cell receptor beta chains drawn from one sample of a study of blood T cell repertoires in COVID-19. TCRdb keeps only in-frame clones here, not all; method: immunoSEQ multiplex PCR. The sample carries over 200,000 clones, roughly 87% recorded once. Material: peripheral blood. The receptors come from a man between 40 and 49 years old with active or convalescent COVID-19. CDR3s include the opening cysteine and the closing phenylalanine or tryptophan. The D gene is left open where the match is weak. Size is omitted from some rows. Given values are once, few, many or a class for expanded clones.

size,V,J,D,DNA,CDR3
-,TRBV5-4,TRBJ1-2,TRBD1,TGTGCCAGCAGCTTGGCGGGACAGGGGGCAGTGTATGGCTACACCTTC,CASSLAGQGAVYGYTF
-,TRBV3-1/TRBV3-2,TRBJ2-7,TRBD1,TGTGCCAGCAGCCCCCCCCAGGGGGCTGACGAGCAGTACTTC,CASSPPQGADEQYF
-,TRBV11-2,TRBJ2-2,TRBD2,TGTGCCAGCAGCTTAGGTTACCTAGCGGGAACGGACACCGGGGAGCTGTTTTTT,CASSLGYLAGTDTGELFF
-,TRBV12-3/TRBV12-4,TRBJ1-2,-,TGTGCCAGCAGTTCACAGACCAGGGGTGGCTACACCTTC,CASSSQTRGGYTF
-,TRBV24-1,TRBJ1-4,-,TGTGCCACCAAACAGACCGAGGAAAAACTGTTTTTT,CATKQTEEKLFF
once,TRBV30,TRBJ1-2,-,TGTGCCTGGAGTAGGAGGGGCAGTTATGGCTACACCTTC,CAWSRRGSYGYTF
-,TRBV2,TRBJ1-1,-,TGTGCCAGCAGGGACAGCTTGAACACTGAAGCTTTCTTT,CASRDSLNTEAFF
-,TRBV28,TRBJ1-1,-,TGTGCCAGCGTTTGGAGTTGGGGCCGGGAGGGTGAAGCTTTCTTT,CASVWSWGREGEAFF
-,TRBV6-5,TRBJ1-1,-,TGTGCCAGTAGCGGGTCCACTGAAGCTTTCTTT,CASSGSTEAFF
-,TRBV10-3,TRBJ1-2,-,TGTGCCATCAGTGAGTCGGCAGGGGATTTGGATGGCTACACCTTC,CAISESAGDLDGYTF
-,TRBV4-2,TRBJ2-3,TRBD2,TGTGCCAGCAGCCAGCGAGGGACTAGCGGGAGGGCCTTCGCAGATACGCAGTATTTT,CASSQRGTSGRAFADTQYF
-,TRBV11-2,TRBJ1-2,-,TGTGCCAGCAGCTTTAATGACTATGGCTACACCTTC,CASSFNDYGYTF
-,TRBV2,TRBJ2-7,TRBD1,TGTGCCAGCGGCCGGGACAGGGCCTACGAGCAGTACTTC,CASGRDRAYEQYF
-,TRBV27,TRBJ1-1,-,TGTGCCAGCAGTTTGGGGGGAATGGCTGAAGCTTTCTTT,CASSLGGMAEAFF
few,TRBV6-2/TRBV6-3,TRBJ2-3,TRBD2,TGTGCCAGCAGTAGCGGGGGGGCACACACAGATACGCAGTATTTT,CASSSGGAHTDTQYF
-,TRBV19,TRBJ1-1,-,TGTGCCAGTAGTCCGGATTTTGGAGAGTCCATGAACACTGAAGCTTTCTTT,CASSPDFGESMNTEAFF
-,TRBV6-1,TRBJ1-3,-,TGTGCCAGCAGCGAAACCGGACTCTTTGACTCTGGAAACACCATATATTTT,CASSETGLFDSGNTIYF
-,TRBV7-9,TRBJ1-4,-,TGTGCCAGCAGCTTTTATCCTCATGAAAAACTGTTTTTT,CASSFYPHEKLFF
-,TRBV19,TRBJ1-1,-,TGTGCCAGTCGTACAGGGAACACTGAAGCTTTCTTT,CASRTGNTEAFF
-,TRBV3-1/TRBV3-2,TRBJ1-6,TRBD1,TGTGCCAGCAGCCAAGGGGACAGGCAAGGACCCCTCCACTTT,CASSQGDRQGPLHF
few,TRBV25-1,TRBJ1-1,-,TGTGCCAGCAGTGAATTTCGGGGGAACACTGAAGCTTTCTTT,CASSEFRGNTEAFF
once,TRBV12-3/TRBV12-4,TRBJ1-1,-,TGTGCCAGCAGTTTAGCCCGTAACACTGAAGCTTTCTTT,CASSLARNTEAFF